This TCR beta chain was found in a study of blood T cell repertoires in COVID-19. Turning to the study itself: Acute and convalescent COVID-19 specimens originated in the United States, Italy and Spain. T cells, B-cell-depleted T cells, or PBMCs supplied cDNA or gDNA.

Note on this clone: Sequence at one end of the junction differs from germline and may be a read error.

Germline CDR1 reads SSHAT; CDR2 reads FNYEAQ (reference sequence). The CDR3 covers 16 residues. Authors' processing steps: Amplification with reference gene primers provided the estimates of nucleated cell counts. Clones were read by immunoSEQ multiplex PCR, and TCRdb kept only the in-frame ones, dropping some. The D gene and trimming were derived from the DNA, and the V and J assignments and clone size from that table. The sample contains 200,000 to 250,000 clones, 65% to 85% of which appear only once. Sequencing was carried out using peripheral blood. The receptor was isolated from a woman aged 25 to 39 who had recovered from COVID-19. The chain couples TRBV7-7 to TRBJ2-2; tentative D call: TRBD1 (6 bases). CDR3 coding DNA: TGTGCTAGCAGCCCGCGGACAGTTTCGAACACCGGGGAGCTGTTTTTT. Translating it yields CASSPRTVSNTGELFF.